This T cell receptor (beta chain) is from a study of T-cell memory formation after mild COVID-19. Study results and limitations: Clonal second-wave expansions that peaked on day 37 had unconfirmed SARS-CoV-2 specificity.

This clonotype turned up a few times. The antigen is not known. Germline loops: CDR1 SEHNR, CDR2 FQNEAQ (reference sequence). This CDR3 region has 16 residues. The V and J ends lost 4 bases and 3 bases respectively, with 17 bases between them. TCRdb called the 5' RACE reads again in MiXCR, with one record for every CDR3 protein. The data show roughly 350,000 distinct CDR3 sequences, over 25% seen once. This TCR was sampled from an adult woman who had mild COVID-19 (a few samples of this study predate the infection). Cell type and time point are not known. Sequencing used PBMCs or a T cell subset sorted from them (not recorded which). V and J are TRBV7-9 and TRBJ2-3, with TRBD2 as a possible D gene (6 bases). The chain's CDR3 is CASSSLLATYTDTQYF. Here the CDR3 DNA reads TGTGCCAGCAGCTCCTTACTAGCTACTTATACAGATACGCAGTATTTT.